A selection of T cell receptor beta chains follows, all from one sample in a study of T cells in Graves' hyperthyroidism and ophthalmopathy. TCRdb reanalysed the multiplex PCR reads using MiXCR and keeps one entry per CDR3 protein. The table records 540,000 or so distinct CDR3 sequences, more than 45% of them present only once. Input material: peripheral blood or thyroid tissue (not recorded which). The source of these receptors is an adult woman with Graves' disease, either hyperthyroidism or ophthalmopathy (not recorded which). The CDR3 runs from the conserved cysteine through the conserved F or W. The order of the fields is clone size, J gene, V gene, D gene, CDR3 protein, CDR3 DNA. A D gene is named only where the DNA matches it firmly. Not all rows give a size; the values are once, few, many and, for expanded clones, a class.

. | TRBJ2-7 | TRBV10-3 | TRBD1 | CATKGQGEAEQYF | TGTGCCACTAAGGGACAGGGGGAGGCCGAGCAGTACTTC
. | TRBJ2-5 | TRBV15 | . | CATSSVGAVLYQETQYF | TGTGCCACCAGCAGCGTCGGGGCGGTCTTGTACCAAGAGACCCAGTACTTC
. | TRBJ1-1 | TRBV5-1 | TRBD1 | CASRQGSSDTEAFF | TGCGCCAGCAGACAGGGGAGTAGCGACACTGAAGCTTTCTTT
. | TRBJ2-2 | TRBV20-1 | . | CSASPATVTGELFF | TGCAGTGCGAGTCCGGCGACAGTCACCGGGGAGCTGTTTTTT
. | TRBJ2-2 | TRBV2 | . | CARQVNTGELFF | TGTGCCAGACAGGTGAACACCGGGGAGCTGTTTTTT
. | TRBJ2-6 | TRBV7-2 | . | CASSPLASGANVLTF | TGTGCCAGCAGCCCCCTAGCATCTGGGGCCAACGTCCTGACTTTC
. | TRBJ1-2 | TRBV29-1 | . | CSVGAAGEGYTF | TGCAGCGTTGGGGCAGCCGGGGAAGGCTACACCTTC
few | TRBJ2-6 | TRBV15 | TRBD1 | CATSRGDRGPTSGANVLTF | TGTGCCACCAGCAGAGGGGACAGGGGGCCGACTTCTGGGGCCAACGTCCTGACTTTC
. | TRBJ2-7 | TRBV11-2 | . | CASSLSPKDEQYF | TGTGCCAGCAGCTTAAGCCCGAAGGACGAGCAGTACTTC
. | TRBJ1-5 | TRBV20-1 | TRBD1 | CSASEGAESNQPQHF | TGCAGTGCTAGTGAGGGGGCGGAGAGCAATCAGCCCCAGCATTTT
many | TRBJ2-5 | TRBV9 | . | CASSVSGTETQYF | TGTGCCAGCAGCGTATCAGGGACGGAGACCCAGTACTTC
. | TRBJ2-7 | TRBV7-9 | TRBD1 | CASSLGPTGAYEQYF | TGTGCCAGCAGCTTAGGCCCGACAGGGGCCTACGAGCAGTACTTC
few | TRBJ1-2 | TRBV20-1 | . | CSARAFGGQFGGYTF | TGCAGTGCTAGAGCATTTGGGGGGCAGTTCGGTGGCTACACCTTC
many | TRBJ2-7 | TRBV7-2 | TRBD2 | CASSRTSGGPSYEQYF | TGTGCCAGCAGTCGGACTAGCGGGGGCCCATCCTACGAGCAGTACTTC
many | TRBJ1-4 | TRBV6-5 | . | CASSYSTGRANEKLFF | TGTGCCAGCAGTTACTCGACGGGTCGGGCTAATGAAAAACTGTTTTTT
. | TRBJ2-5 | TRBV24-1 | TRBD1 | CATSARGTGAQETQYF | TGTGCCACCAGTGCTAGAGGGACAGGAGCGCAAGAGACCCAGTACTTC
. | TRBJ2-7 | TRBV7-3 | TRBD2 | CVSSLAGGPVYEQYF | TGTGTCAGCAGCCTAGCGGGTGGACCTGTCTACGAGCAGTACTTC
. | TRBJ2-3 | TRBV7-2 | TRBD2 | CASSLGVSSGSGDTQYF | TGTGCCAGCAGCTTAGGAGTCTCCAGCGGGAGCGGAGATACGCAGTATTTT
few | TRBJ1-6 | TRBV12-3/TRBV12-4 | TRBD1 | CASSVGWTGYSPLHF | TGTGCCAGCAGCGTAGGTTGGACAGGGTATTCACCCCTCCACTTT
many | TRBJ2-7 | TRBV20-1 | . | CSAGPGLEQYF | TGCAGTGCTGGCCCGGGGCTAGAGCAGTACTTC
. | TRBJ2-7 | TRBV6-1 | . | CASSQPPRDYEQYF | TGTGCCAGCAGTCAACCCCCCCGGGATTACGAGCAGTACTTC
many | TRBJ1-6 | TRBV7-9 | . | CASSPYADGNSPLHF | TGTGCCAGCAGTCCATATGCGGACGGAAATTCACCCCTCCACTTT
. | TRBJ2-5 | TRBV19 | . | CASGDGIQETQYF | TGTGCCAGTGGAGACGGAATCCAAGAGACCCAGTACTTC
many | TRBJ2-5 | TRBV7-9 | . | CASSPGTAQETQYF | TGTGCCAGCTCACCTGGGACGGCCCAAGAGACCCAGTACTTC
. | TRBJ2-7 | TRBV7-9 | . | CASRSGGEQYF | TGTGCCAGCAGGAGCGGCGGCGAGCAGTACTTC
once | TRBJ2-2 | TRBV10-2 | TRBD1 | CASGGQGAGGELFF | TGCGCCAGCGGGGGCCAGGGGGCTGGCGGGGAGCTGTTTTTT
. | TRBJ2-5 | TRBV20-1 | TRBD1 | CSARSRQGDYGYQETQYF | TGCAGTGCTAGAAGCCGACAGGGAGACTATGGCTACCAAGAGACCCAGTACTTC
few | TRBJ2-2 | TRBV29-1 | TRBD1 | CSATGAGELFF | TGCAGCGCAACAGGGGCCGGGGAGCTGTTTTTT
. | TRBJ1-1 | TRBV5-1 | . | CISPSTLPNTEAFF | TGCATCAGCCCCTCCACCCTACCGAACACTGAAGCTTTCTTT
many | TRBJ1-6 | TRBV2 | TRBD1 | CASSTGVGNSPLHF | TGTGCCAGCAGTACAGGGGTTGGGAATTCACCCCTCCACTTT